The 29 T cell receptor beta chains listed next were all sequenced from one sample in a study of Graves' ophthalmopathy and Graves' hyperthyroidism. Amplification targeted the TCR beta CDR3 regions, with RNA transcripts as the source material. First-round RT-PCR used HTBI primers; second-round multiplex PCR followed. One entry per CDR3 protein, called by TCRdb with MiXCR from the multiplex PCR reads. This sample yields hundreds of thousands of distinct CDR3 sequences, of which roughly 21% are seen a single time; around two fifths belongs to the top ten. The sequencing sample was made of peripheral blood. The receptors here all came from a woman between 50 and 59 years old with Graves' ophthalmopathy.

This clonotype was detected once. The CDR3 DNA sequence: TGTGCCAGCAGGGCCAAATTAGCTGACTCCTACGAGCAGTACTTC. Protein product: CASRAKLADSYEQYF. The chain employs TRBV6-1 and TRBJ2-7, with unresolved D. The CDR3 has 15 amino acids. V dropped 6 bases and J dropped 0 bases, with 15 bases sitting between them. Germline-derived CDR1 and CDR2 are MNHNS and SASEGT.

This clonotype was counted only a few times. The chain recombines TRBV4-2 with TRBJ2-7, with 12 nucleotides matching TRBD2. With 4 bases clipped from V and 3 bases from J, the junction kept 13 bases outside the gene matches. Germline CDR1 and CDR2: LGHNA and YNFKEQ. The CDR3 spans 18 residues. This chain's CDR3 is CASSRDLGASGRGYEQYF. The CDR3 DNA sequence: TGTGCCAGCAGCCGAGACCTTGGGGCTAGCGGGAGGGGCTACGAGCAGTACTTC.

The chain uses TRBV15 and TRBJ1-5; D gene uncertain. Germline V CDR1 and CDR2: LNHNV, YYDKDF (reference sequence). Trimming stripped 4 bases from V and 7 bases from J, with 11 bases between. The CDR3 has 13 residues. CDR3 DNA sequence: TGTGCCACCAGCACCAGGACGGGGCAGCCCCAGCATTTT. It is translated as CATSTRTGQPQHF.

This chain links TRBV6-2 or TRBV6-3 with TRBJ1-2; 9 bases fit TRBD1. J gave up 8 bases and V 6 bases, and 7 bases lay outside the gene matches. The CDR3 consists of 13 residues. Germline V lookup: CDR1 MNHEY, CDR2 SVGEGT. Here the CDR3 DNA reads TGTGCCAGCAGCCGAGGACAGGGGTTCGGCTACACCTTC. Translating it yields CASSRGQGFGYTF.

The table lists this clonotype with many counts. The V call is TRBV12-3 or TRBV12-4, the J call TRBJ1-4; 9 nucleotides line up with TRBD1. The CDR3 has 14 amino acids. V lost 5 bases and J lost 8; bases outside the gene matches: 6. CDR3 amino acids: CASSPGTGREKLFF. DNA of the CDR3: TGTGCCAGCAGTCCTGGGACAGGGAGAGAAAAACTGTTTTTT.

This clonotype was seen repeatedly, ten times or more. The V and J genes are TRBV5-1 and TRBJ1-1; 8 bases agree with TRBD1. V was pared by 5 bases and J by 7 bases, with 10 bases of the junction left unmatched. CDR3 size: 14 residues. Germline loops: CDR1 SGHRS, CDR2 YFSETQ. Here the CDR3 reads CASRDPGGLNEAFF. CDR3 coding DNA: TGCGCCAGCAGGGATCCAGGGGGCCTTAATGAAGCTTTCTTT.

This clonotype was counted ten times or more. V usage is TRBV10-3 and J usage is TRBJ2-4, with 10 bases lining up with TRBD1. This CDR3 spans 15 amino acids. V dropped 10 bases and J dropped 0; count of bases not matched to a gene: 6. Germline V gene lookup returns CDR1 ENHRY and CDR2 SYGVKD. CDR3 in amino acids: CATGQGDIAKNIQYF. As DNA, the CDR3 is TGTGCCACCGGACAGGGGGATATAGCCAAAAACATTCAGTACTTC.

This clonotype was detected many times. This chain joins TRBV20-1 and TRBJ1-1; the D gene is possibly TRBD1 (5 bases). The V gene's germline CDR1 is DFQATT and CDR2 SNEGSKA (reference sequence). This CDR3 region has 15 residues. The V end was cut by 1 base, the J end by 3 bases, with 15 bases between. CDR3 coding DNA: TGCAGTGCTAGAGGATCTCAGGGTCGCCACACTGAAGCTTTCTTT. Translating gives CSARGSQGRHTEAFF.

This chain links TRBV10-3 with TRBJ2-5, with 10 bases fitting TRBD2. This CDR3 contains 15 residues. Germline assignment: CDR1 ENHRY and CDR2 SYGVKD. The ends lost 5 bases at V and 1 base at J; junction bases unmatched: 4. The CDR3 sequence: CAISPSGRLQETQYF. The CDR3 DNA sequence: TGTGCCATCAGTCCTAGCGGGAGACTCCAAGAGACCCAGTACTTC.

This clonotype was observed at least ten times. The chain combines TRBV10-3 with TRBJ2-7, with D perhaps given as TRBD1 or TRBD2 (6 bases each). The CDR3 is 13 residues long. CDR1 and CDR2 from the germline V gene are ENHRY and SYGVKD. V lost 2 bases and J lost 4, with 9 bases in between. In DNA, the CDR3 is TGTGCCATCAGTGAGAGGGGGAGGTACGAGCAGTACTTC. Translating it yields CAISERGRYEQYF.

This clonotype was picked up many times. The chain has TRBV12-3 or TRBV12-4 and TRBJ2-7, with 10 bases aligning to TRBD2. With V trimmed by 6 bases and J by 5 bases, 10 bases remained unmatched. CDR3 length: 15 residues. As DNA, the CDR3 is TGTGCCAGCAGACCTACCGGGACTAGCGCCAACGAGCAGTACTTC. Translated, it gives CASRPTGTSANEQYF.

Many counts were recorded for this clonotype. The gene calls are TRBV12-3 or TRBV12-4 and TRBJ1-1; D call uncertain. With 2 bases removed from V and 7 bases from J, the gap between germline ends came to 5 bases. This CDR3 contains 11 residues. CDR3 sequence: CASSLKGEAFF. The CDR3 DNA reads TGTGCCAGCAGTTTAAAGGGTGAAGCTTTCTTT.

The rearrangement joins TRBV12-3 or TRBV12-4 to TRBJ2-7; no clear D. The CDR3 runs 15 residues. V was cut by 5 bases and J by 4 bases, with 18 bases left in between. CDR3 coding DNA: TGTGCCAGCAGTGAGAGACATGGCGGCTGGTACGAGCAGTACTTC. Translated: CASSERHGGWYEQYF.

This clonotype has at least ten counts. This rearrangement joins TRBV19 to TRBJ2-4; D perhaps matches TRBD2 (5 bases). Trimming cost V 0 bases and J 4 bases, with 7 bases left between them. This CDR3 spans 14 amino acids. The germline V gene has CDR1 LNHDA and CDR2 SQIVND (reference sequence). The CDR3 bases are TGTGCCAGTAGTATAGACCGGGAAAAAAACATTCAGTACTTC. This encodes CASSIDREKNIQYF.

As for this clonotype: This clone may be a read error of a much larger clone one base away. The CDR3 DNA reads TGTGCCAGCAGAGCGGGACAGGTAGGGGGATACGAGCAGTACTTC. This codes for CASRAGQVGGYEQYF. The V gene is TRBV6-1, the J gene TRBJ2-7, with a weak D call TRBD1 (8 bases). This CDR3 is 15 amino acids long. Between the trimmed V and J ends, which lost 6 bases and 4 bases, there was a span of 19 bases. Germline V CDR1 and CDR2: MNHNS, SASEGT.

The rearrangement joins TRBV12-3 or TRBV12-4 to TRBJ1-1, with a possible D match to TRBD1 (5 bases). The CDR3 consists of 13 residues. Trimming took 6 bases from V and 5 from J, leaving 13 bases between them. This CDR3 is CASRRGLGTEAFF. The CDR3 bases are TGTGCCAGCAGGCGGGGACTGGGTACTGAAGCTTTCTTT.

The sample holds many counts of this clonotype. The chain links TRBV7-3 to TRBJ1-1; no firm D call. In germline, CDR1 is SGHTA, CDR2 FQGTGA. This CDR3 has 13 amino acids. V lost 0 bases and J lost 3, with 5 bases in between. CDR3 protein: CASSLTRDTEAFF. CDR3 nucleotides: TGTGCCAGCAGCTTAACGAGGGACACTGAAGCTTTCTTT. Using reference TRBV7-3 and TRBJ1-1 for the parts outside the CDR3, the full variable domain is GAGVSQTPSNKVTEKGKYVELRCDPISGHTALYWYRQSLGQGPEFLIYFQGTGAADDSGLPNDRFFAVRPEGSVSTLKIQRTERGDSAVYLCASSLTRDTEAFFGQGTRLTVV.

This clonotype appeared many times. CDR3 region: CSATKREVLETQYF. CDR3 nucleotides: TGCAGTGCCACCAAGCGGGAAGTACTTGAGACCCAGTACTTC. This chain uses TRBV20-1 with TRBJ2-5; 7 bases align to TRBD2. The CDR3 runs 14 residues. Germline values: CDR1 DFQATT, CDR2 SNEGSKA (reference sequence). The V segment lost 6 bases and the J segment 5 bases; nucleotides outside the gene matches: 12.

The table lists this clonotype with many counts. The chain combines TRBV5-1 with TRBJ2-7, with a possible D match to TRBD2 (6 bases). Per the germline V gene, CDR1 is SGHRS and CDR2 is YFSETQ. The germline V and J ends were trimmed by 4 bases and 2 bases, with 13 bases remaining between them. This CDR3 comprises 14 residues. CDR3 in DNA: TGCGCCAGCAGCCCGGGGGTGGCGGCCTACGAGCAGTACTTC. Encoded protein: CASSPGVAAYEQYF.

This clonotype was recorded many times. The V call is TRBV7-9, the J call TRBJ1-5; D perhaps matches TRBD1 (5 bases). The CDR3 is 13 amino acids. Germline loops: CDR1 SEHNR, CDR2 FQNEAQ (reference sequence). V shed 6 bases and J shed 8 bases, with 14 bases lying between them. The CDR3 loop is CASSAGSGEPQHF. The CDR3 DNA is TGTGCCAGCAGTGCAGGGTCCGGGGAGCCCCAGCATTTT.

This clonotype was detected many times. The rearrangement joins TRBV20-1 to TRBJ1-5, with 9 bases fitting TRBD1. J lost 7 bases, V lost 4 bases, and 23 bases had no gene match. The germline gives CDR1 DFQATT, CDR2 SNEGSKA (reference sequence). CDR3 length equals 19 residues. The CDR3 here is CSANGGAPGQGLIDQPQHF. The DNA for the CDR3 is TGCAGTGCTAATGGAGGGGCTCCGGGACAGGGCCTAATTGACCAGCCCCAGCATTTT.

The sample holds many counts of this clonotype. CDR3 loop: CASRQGARYEQYF. The CDR3 DNA follows: TGTGCCAGCAGACAGGGGGCGAGGTACGAGCAGTACTTC. The V gene is TRBV27, the J gene TRBJ2-7; 9 bases map to TRBD1. V trimming: 6 bases; J trimming: 4 bases; junction bases outside the gene matches: 4. The CDR3 sequence is 13 residues long. Germline V gene sequence: CDR1 MNHEY, CDR2 SMNVEV (reference sequence).

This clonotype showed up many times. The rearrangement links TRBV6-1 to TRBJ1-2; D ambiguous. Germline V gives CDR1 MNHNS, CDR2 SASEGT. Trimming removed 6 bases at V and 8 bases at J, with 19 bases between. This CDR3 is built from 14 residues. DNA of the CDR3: TGTGCCAGCAGCCCCATCGGTTACATCGTAGGCTACACCTTC. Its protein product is CASSPIGYIVGYTF.

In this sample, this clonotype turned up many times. In DNA, the CDR3 is TGTGCCAGCAGTAACCCGGGACTAGCGGGAGGGCCTGGGGCCAACGTCCTGACTTTC. The encoded protein is CASSNPGLAGGPGANVLTF. V is TRBV6-2 or TRBV6-3 and J is TRBJ2-6; 16 positions agree with TRBD2. Germline loops: CDR1 MNHEY, CDR2 SVGEGT. The CDR3 has 19 residues. Trimming cost V 5 bases and J 2 bases; bases outside gene matches: 6.

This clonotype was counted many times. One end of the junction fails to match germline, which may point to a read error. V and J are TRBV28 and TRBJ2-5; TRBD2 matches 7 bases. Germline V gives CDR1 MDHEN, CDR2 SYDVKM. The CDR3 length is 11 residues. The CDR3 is CASTSNWGLHF. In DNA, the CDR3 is TGTGCCAGCACATCGAACTGGGGACTACACTTC.

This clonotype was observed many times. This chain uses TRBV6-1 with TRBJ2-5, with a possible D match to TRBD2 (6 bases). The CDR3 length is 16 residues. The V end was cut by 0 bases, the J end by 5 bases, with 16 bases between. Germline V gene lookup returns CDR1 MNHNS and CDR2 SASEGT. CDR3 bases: TGTGCCAGCAGTGAAGCGGGCGGGACCCCACTGGAGACCCAGTACTTC. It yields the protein CASSEAGGTPLETQYF.

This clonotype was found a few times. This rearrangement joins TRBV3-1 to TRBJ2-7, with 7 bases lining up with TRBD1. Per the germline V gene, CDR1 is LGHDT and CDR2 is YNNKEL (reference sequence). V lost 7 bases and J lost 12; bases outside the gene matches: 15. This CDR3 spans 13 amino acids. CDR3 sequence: CASIFQVRQGAYF. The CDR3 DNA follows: TGTGCCAGCATTTTCCAAGTTCGACAGGGAGCGTACTTC.

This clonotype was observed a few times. This CDR3 reads CASSRATGQGLNTIYF. CDR3 coding DNA: TGCGCCAGCAGCCGAGCTACGGGACAGGGGTTGAACACCATATATTTT. The chain is built from TRBV4-1 and TRBJ1-3; 10 bases agree with TRBD1. Germline V gives CDR1 MGHRA, CDR2 YSYEKL. Germline trimming cut 4 bases from V and 7 bases from J; bases unmatched to any gene: 10. This CDR3 is built from 16 residues.

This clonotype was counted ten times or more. The CDR3, as DNA: TGTGCCACCAGCAGAGTATCACCTGTCGAGCAGTACTTC. This sequence encodes CATSRVSPVEQYF. This chain uses TRBV15 with TRBJ2-7, with D hard to call. This CDR3 contains 13 residues. Germline V gene sequence: CDR1 LNHNV, CDR2 YYDKDF (reference sequence). Deletions cut 1 base from V and 6 bases from J, with 10 bases between.